The subject of this entry is one T cell receptor beta chain. Its antigen is not known. All participating donors were Caucasian adults from Nashville, Tennessee. A split of CD4+ cells into CD45RA+ naive and CD45RA-negative memory subsets was performed. This specimen comes from a study of shared clonotypes between healthy human individuals. Background on the study: Two women and a few men aged 18 to 49 served as donors. General study points: Read depth was anticipated to influence clonotype sharing among donors.

Data came from immunoSEQ multiplex PCR; TCRdb stores just in-frame clones and leaves some out. In the table there are about 190,000 clones, 66% of which are singletons. The CDR3 totals 16 residues. With 2 bases clipped from V and 1 base from J, the junction kept 4 bases outside the gene matches. CDR1 is MDHEN and CDR2 is SYDVKM in the germline V gene. The chain recombines TRBV28 with TRBJ1-5; TRBD1 aligns across 8 bases. The specimen sequenced was memory CD4+ T cells sorted from blood. As to subset: CD45RA-negative fraction. This sequence originates from a man aged 30-40 years in good health. CDR3 DNA sequence: TGTGCCAGCAGTTTACAGGGGGCACCGAGCAATCAGCCCCAGCATTTT. This codes for CASSLQGAPSNQPQHF.